Listed below are T cell receptor beta chains from one sample, sequenced in a study of blood T cell repertoires in COVID-19. The repertoire was sequenced with immunoSEQ multiplex PCR; TCRdb's copy has only in-frame clones and lacks some. The sample lists some 180,000 clones; approximately 90% were seen once. The sample consisted of peripheral blood. The receptors were sampled from a man in his sixties with active or convalescent COVID-19. Both conserved end residues are part of each CDR3. The D gene is left open where the match is weak. Part of the rows lack a size; the others show once, few, many or a class for expanded clones.

d_call clone_size j_call v_call cdr3_nt cdr3_aa
. . TRBJ2-7 TRBV19 TGTGCCAGTAGTTTGGCGGGGACCTCCTACGAGCAGTACTTC CASSLAGTSYEQYF
. . TRBJ1-5 TRBV5-5 TGTGCCAGCAGCCTTACAAGGGGGAGTCAGCCCCAGCATTTT CASSLTRGSQPQHF
TRBD1 . TRBJ1-2 TRBV6-5 TGTGCCAGCAGTCCGGCGACAGGGGTCTATGGCTACACCTTC CASSPATGVYGYTF
. . TRBJ1-6 TRBV6-5 TGTGCCAGCAGTTACTCGAGGGCGGCCAAAAATTCACCCCTCCACTTT CASSYSRAAKNSPLHF
. . TRBJ2-1 TRBV21-1 TGTGCCAGCAGCAACACAAGTGGGACAGCGCACCTTCAGGGTGAGCAGTTCTTC CASSNTSGTAHLQGEQFF
TRBD1 . TRBJ1-2 TRBV30 TGTGCCTGGAGTGTACAGGGGGCCTTTGCATTCTTC CAWSVQGAFAFF
TRBD1 . TRBJ1-6 TRBV5-1 TGCGCCAGCAGCCGTGAACAGGGGCAATCACCCCTCCACTTT CASSREQGQSPLHF
TRBD1 . TRBJ2-7 TRBV5-1 TGCGCCAGCAGCTTCGGCTACGGGACAGGGCAGGGCGAGCAGTACTTC CASSFGYGTGQGEQYF
TRBD2 . TRBJ2-3 TRBV4-2 TGTGCCAGCAGCCTCCACAATCTAGCGGGGGGGTACACAGATACGCAGTATTTT CASSLHNLAGGYTDTQYF
TRBD1 . TRBJ1-2 TRBV29-1 TGCAGCGTAATAGAAGGGGGCAGGGAAGCCTATGGCTACACCTTC CSVIEGGREAYGYTF
TRBD1 . TRBJ2-7 TRBV6-5 TGTGCCAGCAGTCCACCGGGACAGGGAAGGGACGAGCAGTACTTC CASSPPGQGRDEQYF
. once TRBJ2-5 TRBV6-1 TGTGCCAGCAGTGAGGGCAGCCAAGAGACCCAGTACTTC CASSEGSQETQYF
TRBD1 . TRBJ1-2 TRBV5-1 TGCGCCAGCAGCGCTCCGGGACAGGGGGCAATCAGTGATGGCTACACCTTC CASSAPGQGAISDGYTF
TRBD1 . TRBJ2-5 TRBV7-9 TGTGCCAGCAGCCCCAGGGGGCCAGAGACCCAGTACTTC CASSPRGPETQYF
. . TRBJ1-2 TRBV5-1 TGCGCCAGCAGTCAAGAAGTAGGGGCTAACTATGGCTACACCTTC CASSQEVGANYGYTF
TRBD1 once TRBJ2-7 TRBV5-1 TGCGCCAGCAGAACCGGGACAGGGAACTACGAGCAGTACTTC CASRTGTGNYEQYF
TRBD1 . TRBJ1-5 TRBV3-1/TRBV3-2 TGTGCCAGCAGCCAAGAACCCAGTAGGGGGCGTCAGCCCCAGCATTTT CASSQEPSRGRQPQHF
. . TRBJ1-4 TRBV29-1 TGCAGCGTCCTAAATGAAAAACTGTTTTTT CSVLNEKLFF
TRBD2 few TRBJ2-7 TRBV4-2 TGTGCCAGCAGCCAAGACGCTGGGACTAGTCCCCGCGAGCAGTACTTC CASSQDAGTSPREQYF
. . TRBJ1-4 TRBV7-9 TGTGCCAGCAGCTTACAGCGGAATGAAAAACTGTTTTTT CASSLQRNEKLFF
. . TRBJ2-1 TRBV5-1 TGCGCCAGCAGCTTCGGGAAGAGTGAGCAGTTCTTC CASSFGKSEQFF
. . TRBJ2-7 TRBV9 TGTGCCAGCAGCCCAGGGCCCGCCTACGAGCAGTACTTC CASSPGPAYEQYF
TRBD2 . TRBJ2-7 TRBV4-2 TGTGCCAGCAGCCCCTCTAGCGGCCAGACCTACGAGCAGTACTTC CASSPSSGQTYEQYF